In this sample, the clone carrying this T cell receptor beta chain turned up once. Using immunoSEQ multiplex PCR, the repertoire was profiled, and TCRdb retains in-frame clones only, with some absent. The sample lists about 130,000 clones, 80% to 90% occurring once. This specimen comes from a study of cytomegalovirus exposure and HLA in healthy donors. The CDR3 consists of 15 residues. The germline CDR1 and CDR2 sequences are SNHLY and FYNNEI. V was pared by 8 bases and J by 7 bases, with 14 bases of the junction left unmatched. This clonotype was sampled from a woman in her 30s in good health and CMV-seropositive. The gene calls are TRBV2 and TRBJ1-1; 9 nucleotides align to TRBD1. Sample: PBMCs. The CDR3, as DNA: TGTGCCAGCCCCGGGACAGGGAGCCCAATGATTGAAGCTTTCTTT. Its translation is CASPGTGSPMIEAFF. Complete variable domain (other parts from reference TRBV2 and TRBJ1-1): EPEVTQTPSHQVTQMGQEVILRCVPISNHLYFYWYRQILGQKVEFLVSFYNNEISEKSEIFDDQFSVERPDGSNFTLKIRSTKLEDSAMYFCASPGTGSPMIEAFFGQGTRLTVV.